The T cell receptor beta chain described here comes from a study of cytomegalovirus exposure and HLA in healthy donors. Study as a whole: Unique TCR beta sequences numbering 95 million to 130 million came from about 179 million T cells in an earlier analysis. General observations from the study: Testing in vitro showed three CMV-associated chains specific for CMV antigens.

About this clone: Antigen unknown.

Germline CDR1 reads SGHNT; CDR2 reads YYREEE (reference sequence). The V segment lost 4 bases and the J segment 7 bases; nucleotides outside the gene matches: 4. The CDR3 contains 14 residues. This PCR relied on a set of 60 Vbeta primers and 13 Jbeta primers. Profiled with immunoSEQ multiplex PCR; TCRdb holds only in-frame clones, not every one. Its clone listing holds about 200,000 clones. Source material: PBMCs. V and J are TRBV5-4 and TRBJ2-1; 11 bases are shared with TRBD1. The TCR originated in a girl aged 2 to 9 in good health and CMV-seropositive. The CDR3 DNA is TGTGCCAGCAGCGCCTGGGACAGGGGGAATGAGCAGTTCTTC. It is translated as CASSAWDRGNEQFF.